The 23 T cell receptor beta chains in this list originate from one sample, sequenced in a study of T cell repertoires in cytomegalovirus infection. In TCRdb, the reads were re-called with MiXCR into one record per CDR3 protein. This sample yields around 530,000 distinct CDR3 sequences, of which around 27% are seen a single time; over 10% belongs to the top ten. What was sequenced was PBMCs. The receptors were sampled from a human donor in good health (CMV status not recorded). Some clones in this sample may be carry-over from other donors' samples.

The chain is built from TRBV29-1 and TRBJ2-3; D unresolved. The CDR3 has 13 residues. Germline lookup yields CDR1 SQVTM and CDR2 ANQGSEA. V shed 7 bases and J shed 6 bases, with 17 bases lying between them. This CDR3 reads CSAEVIAGDTQYF. In DNA, the CDR3 is TGCAGCGCCGAAGTCATCGCTGGGGATACGCAGTATTTT.

The V and J genes are TRBV14 and TRBJ2-7; 7 nucleotides line up with TRBD1. This CDR3 comprises 15 residues. The germline V gene has CDR1 SGHDN and CDR2 FVKESK. The V segment lost 0 bases and the J segment 2 bases; nucleotides outside the gene matches: 4. Here the CDR3 DNA reads TGTGCCAGCAGCCAAGATCCCGGGACAGCCTACGAGCAGTACTTC. It yields the protein CASSQDPGTAYEQYF.

The rearrangement uses TRBV12-3 or TRBV12-4 and TRBJ1-1; D not certain. The CDR3 contains 14 residues. Trimming pared 6 bases from V and 6 bases from J, leaving 17 bases between. Here the CDR3 DNA reads TGTGCCAGCAGCCTCCTTGGGGAAATGCCTGAAGCTTTCTTT. It yields the protein CASSLLGEMPEAFF.

The V gene is TRBV19, the J gene TRBJ2-1; TRBD2 matches 10 bases. The trim removed 0 bases at V and 8 bases at J, leaving 7 bases unmatched. Germline V gene sequence: CDR1 LNHDA, CDR2 SQIVND (reference sequence). The CDR3 has 16 residues. DNA of the CDR3: TGTGCCAGTAGTATAGATCGGCTAGCGGGAGATGATGAGCAGTTCTTC. Its protein is CASSIDRLAGDDEQFF.

The chain is built from TRBV6-2 or TRBV6-3 and TRBJ1-1; perhaps TRBD1 as D (6 bases). Germline V CDR1 and CDR2: MNHEY, SVGEGT. V shed 4 bases and J shed 3 bases, with 18 bases lying between them. The CDR3 totals 16 residues. The CDR3 DNA reads TGTGCCAGCAGTTCCCCAGGGGTAGTGTGGGACACTGAAGCTTTCTTT. It codes for CASSSPGVVWDTEAFF.

The chain joins TRBV27 to TRBJ2-7; 7 bases line up with TRBD2. The CDR3 runs to 16 residues. Germline V CDR1 and CDR2: MNHEY, SMNVEV (reference sequence). V lost 5 bases, J lost 1 base, and 11 bases stayed unmatched. CDR3 DNA: TGTGCCAGCAGTCCCGCTAGCGGATCACATTCCTACGAGCAGTACTTC. Residues: CASSPASGSHSYEQYF.

The chain uses TRBV12-3 or TRBV12-4 and TRBJ2-2, with 10 bases lining up with TRBD2. V was pared by 3 bases and J by 3 bases, with 10 bases of the junction left unmatched. The CDR3 is 18 amino acids. CDR3 protein: CASSFLLAGVADTGELFF. The CDR3, as DNA: TGTGCCAGCAGTTTTTTGCTAGCGGGAGTAGCGGACACCGGGGAGCTGTTTTTT.

This clonotype occurred a few times. V and J are TRBV4-3 and TRBJ2-2; no clear D. Trimming removed 0 bases at V and 0 bases at J, with 8 bases between. Germline V gene data show CDR1 as LGHNA and CDR2 as YSLEER. This CDR3 has 16 amino acids. The CDR3 DNA reads as TGCGCCAGCAGCCAAGATATGGCAACGAACACCGGGGAGCTGTTTTTT. It encodes CASSQDMATNTGELFF.

The chain links TRBV2 to TRBJ1-4, with a tentative D call TRBD1 (5 bases). V was shortened by 7 bases and J by 3 bases, with 9 bases between the two germline ends. The CDR3 runs to 13 residues. Germline V CDR1 and CDR2: SNHLY, FYNNEI. CDR3 protein: CASKGASNEKLFF. Here the CDR3 DNA reads TGTGCCAGCAAAGGGGCCTCTAATGAAAAACTGTTTTTT.

This clonotype was found many times. The chain couples TRBV12-3 or TRBV12-4 to TRBJ2-7, with D hard to call. Trimming removed 5 bases at V and 0 bases at J, with 8 bases between. The CDR3 runs to 13 residues. Written as DNA, the CDR3 is TGTGCCAGCAGTGCCGGAAGCTCCTACGAGCAGTACGTC. Protein sequence: CASSAGSSYEQYV.

This clonotype was counted between two and nine times. CDR3 bases: TGTGCCAGTAGTAGTGACAGCCCCTCCTACGAGCAGTACTTC. Its translation: CASSSDSPSYEQYF. The V and J genes are TRBV19 and TRBJ2-7, with D possibly being TRBD1 (5 bases). Germline values: CDR1 LNHDA, CDR2 SQIVND (reference sequence). V shed 4 bases and J shed 0 bases, with 10 bases lying between them. The CDR3 covers 14 residues.

This clonotype was counted ten times or more. The chain carries TRBV7-2 and TRBJ1-2; a weak D match, TRBD1 (6 bases). The V and J ends lost 5 bases and 1 base respectively, with 11 bases between them. The CDR3 length is 14 residues. Germline lookup yields CDR1 SGHTA and CDR2 FQGNSA. DNA for the CDR3: TGTGCCAGCAGCCAACTCAGGGGTAACTATGGCTACACCTTC. It translates to CASSQLRGNYGYTF.

As for this clonotype: One end of the junction fails to match germline, which may point to a read error. The chain combines TRBV4-1 with TRBJ2-7; the D gene is possibly TRBD1 (6 bases). CDR1 and CDR2 from the germline V gene are MGHRA and YSYEKL. This CDR3 spans 17 amino acids. The CDR3: CASSQSWGNREPYEQYF. CDR3 coding DNA: TGTGCCAGCAGCCAATCTTGGGGAAACAGGGAACCCTACGAGCAGTACTTC.

This clonotype occurred many times. The V and J genes are TRBV7-7 and TRBJ2-3; D is perhaps TRBD2 (5 bases). Germline CDR1 SSHAT, CDR2 FNYEAQ (reference sequence). The CDR3 has 15 residues. The V end lost 1 base, the J end lost 2 bases, and 10 bases lay between the germline ends. CDR3: CASSLGHRDTDTQYF. In DNA, the CDR3 is TGTGCCAGCAGCTTAGGGCACCGGGACACAGATACGCAGTATTTT.

The rearrangement links TRBV20-1 to TRBJ2-1; 10 nucleotides line up with TRBD2. Trimming at V came to 1 base and at J to 6 bases, leaving 3 bases not matched to a gene. Per the germline V gene, CDR1 is DFQATT and CDR2 is SNEGSKA (reference sequence). The CDR3 has 14 amino acids. CDR3 in DNA: TGCAGTGCTAGAGTGGCTAGCGGGAGCAATGAGCAGTTCTTC. Translated: CSARVASGSNEQFF.

V is TRBV19 and J is TRBJ1-2, with 8 bases identical to TRBD1. This CDR3 comprises 15 residues. The V gene's germline CDR1 is LNHDA and CDR2 SQIVND (reference sequence). V gave up 7 bases and J gave up 1 base; unmatched junction bases: 8. CDR3 residues: CASNPGTGINYGYTF. CDR3 DNA sequence: TGTGCCAGTAACCCGGGGACAGGAATTAACTATGGCTACACCTTC. Full variable domain (remainder filled in from reference TRBV19 and TRBJ1-2): DGGITQSPKYLFRKEGQNVTLSCEQNLNHDAMYWYRQDPGQGLRLIYYSQIVNDFQKGDIAEGYSVSREKKESFPLTVTSAQKNPTAFYLCASNPGTGINYGYTFGSGTRLTVV.

This clonotype was counted many times. The V call is TRBV7-2, the J call TRBJ2-7; D possibly corresponds to TRBD1 (6 bases). Between the trimmed V and J ends, which lost 5 bases and 2 bases, there was a span of 13 bases. The germline CDR1 and CDR2 sequences are SGHTA and FQGNSA. The CDR3 loop spans 14 amino acids. The CDR3 loop reads CASSGPGQTYEQYV. The CDR3 nucleotides are TGTGCCAGCAGCGGCCCGGGACAAACCTACGAGCAGTACGTC.

This chain uses TRBV6-6 with TRBJ1-6; TRBD1 agrees at 7 bases. Germline lookup yields CDR1 MNHNY and CDR2 SVGAGI (reference sequence). This CDR3 comprises 17 residues. With 5 bases clipped from V and 12 bases from J, the junction kept 19 bases outside the gene matches. The CDR3 sequence is CASSPPGQSTSPGPLHF. The DNA for the CDR3 is TGTGCCAGCAGTCCACCGGGACAGAGCACGAGTCCGGGACCCCTCCACTTT.

The rearrangement joins TRBV5-1 to TRBJ2-7; D not certain. The ends were cut back, 2 bases at V and 7 bases at J, with 19 bases in the middle. Germline lookup yields CDR1 SGHRS and CDR2 YFSETQ. This CDR3 is built from 15 residues. CDR3 coding DNA: TGCGCCAGCAGCTTCACCCCAAACGAAATACAGGAGCAGTACTTC. Protein: CASSFTPNEIQEQYF. Supplemented by reference TRBV5-1 and TRBJ2-7, the full variable domain reads KAGVTQTPRYLIKTRGQQVTLSCSPISGHRSVSWYQQTPGQGLQFLFEYFSETQRNKGNFPGRFSGRQFSNSRSEMNVSTLELGDSALYLCASSFTPNEIQEQYFGPGTRLTVT.

The chain links TRBV7-8 to TRBJ2-7, with 7 bases that match TRBD1. This CDR3 is 14 amino acids long. The V and J ends lost 4 bases and 5 bases, in that order; junction bases with no gene match: 8. Germline-derived CDR1 and CDR2 are SGHVS and FQNEAQ. CDR3 protein: CASSSADRDHEQYF. In DNA, the CDR3 is TGTGCCAGCAGCTCGGCTGACAGGGACCACGAGCAGTACTTC. The full variable domain, with the rest looked up from reference TRBV7-8 and TRBJ2-7, is GAGVSQSPRYKVAKRGQDVALRCDPISGHVSLFWYQQALGQGPEFLTYFQNEAQLDKSGLPSDRFFAERPEGSVSTLKIQRTQQEDSAVYLCASSSADRDHEQYFGPGTRLTVT.

Ten or more counts support this clonotype. This rearrangement joins TRBV7-2 to TRBJ2-3, with no clear D. This CDR3 contains 13 residues. The germline V gene encodes CDR1 SGHTA and CDR2 FQGNSA. Trimming took 4 bases from V and 0 from J, leaving 5 bases between them. CDR3 bases: TGTGCCAGCAGCTCCACTAGCACAGATACGCAGTATTTT. It specifies CASSSTSTDTQYF.

V gene TRBV24-1 combines with J gene TRBJ2-2; no clear D gene. V was pared by 3 bases and J by 6 bases, with 4 bases between. The CDR3 consists of 12 residues. Germline V gene lookup returns CDR1 KGHDR and CDR2 SFDVKD. The CDR3 here is CATSDSPGELFF. CDR3 DNA sequence: TGTGCCACCAGTGATAGTCCCGGGGAGCTGTTTTTT.

This clonotype was observed a handful of times. The genes are TRBV4-3 and TRBJ1-6; the D is unclear. The CDR3 spans 16 residues. V was clipped by 1 base and J by 7 bases, with 14 bases between them. CDR1 and CDR2 from the germline V gene are LGHNA and YSLEER. The DNA for the CDR3 is TGCGCCAGCAGCCAAGTGGCTATGACGGGAAATTCACCCCTCCACTTT. This gives the protein CASSQVAMTGNSPLHF.